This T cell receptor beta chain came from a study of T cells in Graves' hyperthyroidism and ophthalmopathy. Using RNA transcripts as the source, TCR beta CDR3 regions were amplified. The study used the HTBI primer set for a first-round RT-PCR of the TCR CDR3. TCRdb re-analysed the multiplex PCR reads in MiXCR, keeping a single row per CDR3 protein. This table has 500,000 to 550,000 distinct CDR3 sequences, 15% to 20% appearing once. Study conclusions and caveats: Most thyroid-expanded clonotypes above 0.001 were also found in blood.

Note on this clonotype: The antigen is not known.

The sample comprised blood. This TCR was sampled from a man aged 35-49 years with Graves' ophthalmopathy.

The CDR3 loop is CAISHTLTGSGNTIYF. The CDR3 DNA is TGTGCCATCAGCCATACTCTGACAGGCTCTGGAAACACCATATATTTT. V is TRBV28 and J is TRBJ1-3; maybe TRBD1 (6 bases). Per the germline V gene, CDR1 is MDHEN and CDR2 is SYDVKM. The length of the CDR3 is 16 residues. Trimming removed 10 bases from V and 0 bases from J, with 19 bases in between.